This TCR beta chain is drawn from a study of CXCR3-negative and CXCR3-positive naive CD8 T cells. Study background: Summed over all libraries, TRB reads came to 110 million to 150 million, with about 1.5 +/- 0.3 million per library.

The authors made the TRB cDNA libraries by 5' RACE using UMI labels. Following a re-call of the 5' RACE reads, TCRdb has one entry per CDR3 protein and lacks DNA. In total, the table holds 30,000 to 40,000 distinct CDR3 sequences. CDR1 SGHRS and CDR2 YFSETQ come from the germline V gene. This CDR3 spans 14 amino acids. The V call is TRBV5-1, the J call TRBJ2-5; TCRdb names TRBD1, which stays unverified in the absence of DNA. The sequenced sample consisted of memory CD8+ T cells from blood. This clonotype was obtained from a human donor in good health. Some clones in this sample may be carry-over from other donors' samples. CDR3: CASSGGQGMETQYF.